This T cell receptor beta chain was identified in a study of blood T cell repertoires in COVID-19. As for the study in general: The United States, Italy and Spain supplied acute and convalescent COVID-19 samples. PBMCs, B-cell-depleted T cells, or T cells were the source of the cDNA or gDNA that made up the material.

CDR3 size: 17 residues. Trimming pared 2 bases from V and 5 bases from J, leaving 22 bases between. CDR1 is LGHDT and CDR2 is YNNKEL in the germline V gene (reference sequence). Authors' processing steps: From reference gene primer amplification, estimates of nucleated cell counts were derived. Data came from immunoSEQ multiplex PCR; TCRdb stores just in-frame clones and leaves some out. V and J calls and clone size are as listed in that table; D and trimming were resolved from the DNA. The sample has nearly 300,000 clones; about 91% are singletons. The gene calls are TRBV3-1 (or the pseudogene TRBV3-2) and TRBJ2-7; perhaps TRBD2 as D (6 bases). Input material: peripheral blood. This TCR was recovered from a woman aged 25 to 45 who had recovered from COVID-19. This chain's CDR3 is CASSQPSVGGYPHEQYF. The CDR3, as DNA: TGTGCCAGCAGCCAACCTTCGGTGGGGGGTTACCCCCACGAGCAGTACTTC.